Following are 9 T cell receptor beta chains from one sample sequenced in a study of vaccination and CD4 T cells after COVID-19. No antigens are known for them. Treatment of the sample: approximately nine-day PBMC culture with coronavirus spike peptide pools or control peptides (ViraFEST assay). CD4+ T-cell collection from the unexposed donor predated the COVID-19 pandemic (2011-2018). The study sequenced cultured CD4+ T cell DNA using the Oncomine TCR Beta short-read assay. TCRdb re-analysed the PCR reads in MiXCR, keeping a single row per CDR3 protein. The data contain around 5,600 distinct CDR3 sequences, less than 35% of them seen just once; the ten biggest clones take up approximately 26%. The sample was CD4+ T cells from blood, cultured in vitro. These receptors came from a human donor in good health.

This clonotype occurred once. The V call is TRBV20-1, the J call TRBJ2-2; TRBD1 agrees at 8 bases. Germline V gene lookup returns CDR1 DFQATT and CDR2 SNEGSKA (reference sequence). This CDR3 is built from 15 residues. V lost 3 bases, J lost 14 bases, and 17 bases stayed unmatched. CDR3 DNA: TGCAGTGCTAGTACCGGGCAGGGGGCACCCTCGCCTCTGTTTTTT. Encoded protein: CSASTGQGAPSPLFF.

This clonotype ranks as medium-sized. The chain is built from TRBV20-1 and TRBJ2-3; D uncertain. The CDR3 loop spans 12 amino acids. Germline CDR1 and CDR2: DFQATT and SNEGSKA (reference sequence). Trimming shortened V by 1 base and J by 4 bases, and 6 bases separated the two germline ends. The CDR3 region is CSARVGSDTQYF. In DNA form, the CDR3 reads TGCAGTGCTAGAGTCGGTTCAGATACGCAGTATTTT.

This clonotype occurred a few times. This chain joins TRBV4-2 and TRBJ2-3; 11 bases align to TRBD2. CDR1 and CDR2 from the germline V gene are LGHNA and YNFKEQ. J gave up 4 bases and V 3 bases, and 6 bases lay outside the gene matches. This CDR3 is 16 amino acids long. CDR3 nucleotide sequence: TGTGCCAGCAGCCAGGCTATAGCGGGGGGGCCAGATACGCAGTATTTT. It codes for CASSQAIAGGPDTQYF.

In its sample, this clonotype ranks as medium-sized. The chain joins TRBV20-1 to TRBJ2-2; D unclear. This CDR3 region has 14 residues. Trimming took 4 bases from V and 3 from J, leaving 12 bases between them. Germline V gives CDR1 DFQATT, CDR2 SNEGSKA (reference sequence). CDR3 sequence reads: CSAMSGRDTGELFF. The CDR3 bases are TGCAGTGCTATGTCCGGGCGCGACACCGGGGAGCTGTTTTTT.

This sequence joins TRBV3-1 and TRBJ1-6, with TRBD1 as a possible D gene (5 bases). Per the germline V gene, CDR1 is LGHDT and CDR2 is YNNKEL (reference sequence). The CDR3 extends over 15 amino acids. V lost 1 base, J lost 8 bases, and 12 bases lay in between. CDR3 region: CASSQVETGDSPLHF. As DNA, the CDR3 is TGTGCCAGCAGCCAAGTCGAGACGGGGGATTCACCCCTCCACTTT.

The chain carries TRBV6-2 or TRBV6-3 and TRBJ1-1; 9 nucleotides match TRBD1. The CDR3 extends over 15 amino acids. Per the germline V gene, CDR1 is MNHEY and CDR2 is SVGEGT. Trimming took 1 base from V and 7 from J; bases not matched to a gene: 7. The CDR3 region is CASSYLGQGINEAFF. CDR3 coding DNA: TGTGCCAGCAGTTACTTAGGACAGGGGATTAATGAAGCTTTCTTT.

The chain employs TRBV7-3 and TRBJ2-6; possibly TRBD1 for D (5 bases). The CDR3 covers 15 residues. Germline CDR1 and CDR2: SGHTA and FQGTGA. The V end lost 5 bases, the J end lost 2 bases, and 10 bases lay between the germline ends. The CDR3 protein is CASSAQGTGANVLTF. DNA of the CDR3: TGTGCCAGCAGCGCGCAGGGTACTGGGGCCAACGTCCTGACTTTC. Together with reference TRBV7-3 and TRBJ2-6, the CDR3 gives the full variable domain: GAGVSQTPSNKVTEKGKYVELRCDPISGHTALYWYRQSLGQGPEFLIYFQGTGAADDSGLPNDRFFAVRPEGSVSTLKIQRTERGDSAVYLCASSAQGTGANVLTFGAGSRLTVL.

This clonotype was seen only a few times. The J gene is TRBJ2-7, the V gene TRBV2; D ambiguous. The V gene lost 6 bases and the J gene lost 5 bases, with 11 bases spanning the gap. The CDR3 has 12 residues. Germline-derived CDR1 and CDR2 are SNHLY and FYNNEI. As DNA, the CDR3 is TGTGCCAGCAGGTCCGACAAGAACGAGCAGTACTTC. It translates to CASRSDKNEQYF.

The rearrangement links TRBV2 to TRBJ1-2; D call uncertain. Germline CDR1 and CDR2: SNHLY and FYNNEI. The CDR3 spans 14 residues. V dropped 6 bases and J dropped 1 base, with 12 bases sitting between them. The CDR3 DNA follows: TGTGCCAGCAGCTTAGGACGTAGTAACTATGGCTACACCTTC. The encoded protein is CASSLGRSNYGYTF.